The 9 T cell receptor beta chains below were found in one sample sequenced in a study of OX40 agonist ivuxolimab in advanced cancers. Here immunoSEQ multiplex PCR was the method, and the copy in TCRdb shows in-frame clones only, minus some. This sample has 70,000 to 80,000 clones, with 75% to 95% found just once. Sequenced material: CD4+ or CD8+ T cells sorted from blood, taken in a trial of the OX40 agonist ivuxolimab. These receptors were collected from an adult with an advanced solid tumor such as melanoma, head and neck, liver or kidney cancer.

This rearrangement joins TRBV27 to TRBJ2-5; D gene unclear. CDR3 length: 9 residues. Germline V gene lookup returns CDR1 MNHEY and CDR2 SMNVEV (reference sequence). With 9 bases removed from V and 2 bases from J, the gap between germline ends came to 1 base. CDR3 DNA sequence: TGTGCCAGTCAAGAGACCCAGTACTTC. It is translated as CASQETQYF.

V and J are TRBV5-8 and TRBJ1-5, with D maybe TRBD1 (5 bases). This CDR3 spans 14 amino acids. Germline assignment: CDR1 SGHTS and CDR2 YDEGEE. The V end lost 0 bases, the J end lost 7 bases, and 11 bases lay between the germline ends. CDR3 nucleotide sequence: TGTGCCAGCAGCTTGGATTCGGGGGTCCAGCCCCAGCATTTT. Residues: CASSLDSGVQPQHF.

In DNA, the CDR3 is TGTGCCAGTAGTCTGGCGGGAGCGCAATACAATGAGCAGTTCTTC. Protein: CASSLAGAQYNEQFF. V gene TRBV19 combines with J gene TRBJ2-1; 7 bases fit TRBD2. CDR1 and CDR2 (germline): LNHDA, SQIVND (reference sequence). With V trimmed by 5 bases and J by 4 bases, 8 bases remained unmatched. This CDR3 has 15 residues.

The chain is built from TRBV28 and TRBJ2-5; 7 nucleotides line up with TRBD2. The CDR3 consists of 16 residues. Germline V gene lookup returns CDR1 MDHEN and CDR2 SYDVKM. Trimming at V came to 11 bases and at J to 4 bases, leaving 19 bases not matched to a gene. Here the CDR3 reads CASTDEAGRERETQYF. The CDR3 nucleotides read TGTGCCTCAACGGATGAAGCGGGGAGAGAAAGAGAGACCCAGTACTTC.

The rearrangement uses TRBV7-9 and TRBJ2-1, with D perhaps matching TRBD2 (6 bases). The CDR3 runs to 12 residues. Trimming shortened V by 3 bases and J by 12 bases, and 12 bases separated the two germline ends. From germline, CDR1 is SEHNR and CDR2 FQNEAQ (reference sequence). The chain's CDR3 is CASSFPGDGQFF. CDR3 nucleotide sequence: TGTGCCAGCAGCTTTCCGGGGGACGGGCAGTTCTTC.

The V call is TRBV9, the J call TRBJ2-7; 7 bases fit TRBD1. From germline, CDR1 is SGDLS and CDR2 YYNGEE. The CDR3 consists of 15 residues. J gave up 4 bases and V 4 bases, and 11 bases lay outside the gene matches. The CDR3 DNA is TGTGCCAGCAGCCCTTCCGGGACAGCCAATTACGAGCAGTACTTC. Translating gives CASSPSGTANYEQYF. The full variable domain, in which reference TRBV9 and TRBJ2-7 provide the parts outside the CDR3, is DSGVTQTPKHLITATGQRVTLRCSPRSGDLSVYWYQQSLDQGLQFLIQYYNGEERAKGNILERFSAQQFPDLHSELNLSSLELGDSALYFCASSPSGTANYEQYFGPGTRLTVT.

CDR3 loop: CASSALQGENTEAFF. CDR3 DNA sequence: TGTGCCAGCAGCGCGTTACAGGGAGAGAACACTGAAGCTTTCTTT. The V and J genes are TRBV9 and TRBJ1-1, with D possibly TRBD1 on 6 matching bases. Germline CDR1 reads SGDLS; CDR2 reads YYNGEE. V was pared by 3 bases and J by 1 base, with 13 bases between. This CDR3 region has 15 residues.

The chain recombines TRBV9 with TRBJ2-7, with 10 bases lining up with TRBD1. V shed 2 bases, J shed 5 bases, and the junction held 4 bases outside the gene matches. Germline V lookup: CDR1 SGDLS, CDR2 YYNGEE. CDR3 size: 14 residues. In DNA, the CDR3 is TGTGCCAGCAGCGTCGGACAGGGGGGCGACGAGCAGTACTTC. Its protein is CASSVGQGGDEQYF.

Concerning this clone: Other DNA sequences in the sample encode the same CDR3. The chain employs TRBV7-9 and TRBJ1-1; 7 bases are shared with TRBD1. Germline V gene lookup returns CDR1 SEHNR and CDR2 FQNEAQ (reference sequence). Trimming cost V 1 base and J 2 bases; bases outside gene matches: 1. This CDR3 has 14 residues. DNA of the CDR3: TGTGCCAGCAGCTTAGGACAGGGAAACACTGAAGCTTTCTTT. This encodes CASSLGQGNTEAFF. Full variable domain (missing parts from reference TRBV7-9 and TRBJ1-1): DTGVSQNPRHKITKRGQNVTFRCDPISEHNRLYWYRQTLGQGPEFLTYFQNEAQLEKSRLLSDRFSAERPKGSFSTLEIQRTEQGDSAMYLCASSLGQGNTEAFFGQGTRLTVV.